This TCR beta chain originates from a study of T cell repertoires in cytomegalovirus infection. The V gene's germline CDR1 is SGHTA and CDR2 FQGNSA. The CDR3 totals 16 residues. V lost 1 base and J lost 4, with 17 bases in between. TCRdb re-called the reads through MiXCR, storing one row per CDR3 protein. This table holds about 360,000 distinct CDR3 sequences, 15% to 20% found once. The sequence derives from a human donor in good health (CMV status not recorded). Some clones in this sample may be carry-over from other donors' samples. The chain uses TRBV7-2 and TRBJ2-7; D possibly corresponds to TRBD1 (7 bases). The material sequenced was PBMCs. CDR3 bases: TGTGCCAGCAGCTTAGGGTGGATAGCAGGGGGGTACGAGCAGTACTTC. It is translated as CASSLGWIAGGYEQYF.